Shown below are 27 T cell receptor beta chains from a single sample sequenced in a study of T cells after yellow fever vaccination. TCRdb recomputed calls from the 5' RACE reads with MiXCR, one row per CDR3 protein. The sample carries a few hundred thousand distinct CDR3 sequences, roughly a fifth recorded once. The specimen was PBMCs, collected 15 days after the yellow fever booster vaccination. Source of these receptors: a man aged 25 to 45 who received the YFV17D yellow fever vaccine.

This clonotype has just a few counts. V is TRBV7-8 and J is TRBJ1-1; possibly TRBD1 for D (5 bases). CDR3 size: 12 residues. Trimming cost V 7 bases and J 8 bases, with 14 bases left between them. The V gene's germline CDR1 is SGHVS and CDR2 FQNEAQ. The CDR3 loop is CASTDYGGEAFF. CDR3 sequence (DNA): TGTGCCAGCACCGACTACGGGGGAGAAGCTTTCTTT. The full variable domain, in which reference TRBV7-8 and TRBJ1-1 provide the parts outside the CDR3, is GAGVSQSPRYKVAKRGQDVALRCDPISGHVSLFWYQQALGQGPEFLTYFQNEAQLDKSGLPSDRFFAERPEGSVSTLKIQRTQQEDSAVYLCASTDYGGEAFFGQGTRLTVV.

The chain couples TRBV20-1 to TRBJ2-4; 9 bases line up with TRBD2. The CDR3 sequence is 13 residues long. Per germline, CDR1 DFQATT and CDR2 SNEGSKA (reference sequence). Here the CDR3 reads CILAGAAKNIQYF. Written as DNA, the CDR3 is TGCATCTTAGCGGGAGCTGCCAAAAACATTCAGTACTTC.

The chain recombines TRBV7-9 with TRBJ2-1, with D perhaps matching TRBD2 (6 bases). Germline V gene lookup returns CDR1 SEHNR and CDR2 FQNEAQ (reference sequence). The length of the CDR3 is 14 residues. V lost 3 bases to trimming and J lost 8 bases, with 14 bases between them. For the CDR3, the DNA is TGTGCCAGCAGCTTGGGCGGGATGCTCGATGAGCAGTTCTTC. It is translated as CASSLGGMLDEQFF.

This clonotype was detected only a few times. The chain combines TRBV5-1 with TRBJ2-7; D perhaps matches TRBD1 (6 bases). This CDR3 has 16 residues. V gave up 4 bases and J gave up 0 bases, with 17 bases separating them. The V gene's germline CDR1 is SGHRS and CDR2 YFSETQ. The CDR3 sequence: CASSPWPTGSSYEQYF. DNA of the CDR3: TGCGCCAGCAGCCCCTGGCCCACAGGGAGCTCCTACGAGCAGTACTTC.

This clonotype was observed a handful of times. The V gene is TRBV3-1, the J gene TRBJ2-5; 14 bases are shared with TRBD2. V shed 1 base and J 0 bases; nucleotides not matched to a gene: 1. CDR3 length equals 17 residues. Germline assignment: CDR1 LGHDT and CDR2 YNNKEL (reference sequence). CDR3 coding DNA: TGTGCCAGCAGCCAAGGACTAGCGGGAGGGTACCAAGAGACCCAGTACTTC. Translating it yields CASSQGLAGGYQETQYF.

The chain is built from TRBV12-3 or TRBV12-4 and TRBJ2-4; TRBD2 might be the D (6 bases). The CDR3 sequence is 15 residues long. The V end lost 1 base, the J end lost 4 bases, and 11 bases lay between the germline ends. The CDR3 nucleotides read TGTGCCAGCAGTTTAGTCGGGAGTGGTAAAAACATTCAGTACTTC. Encoded protein: CASSLVGSGKNIQYF.

A few counts support this clonotype. This rearrangement joins TRBV12-3 or TRBV12-4 to TRBJ2-7; tentative D call: TRBD2 (6 bases). V was pared by 5 bases and J by 6 bases, with 17 bases between. The length of the CDR3 is 14 residues. The CDR3 DNA sequence: TGTGCCAGCAGTATAGGCCCCCCGGGAGCCGAGCAGTACTTC. It translates to CASSIGPPGAEQYF.

This chain links TRBV5-1 with TRBJ1-2; D not resolved. The CDR3 extends over 11 amino acids. V was clipped by 5 bases and J by 8 bases, with 10 bases between them. Germline CDR1 is SGHRS and CDR2 is YFSETQ. CDR3 nucleotide sequence: TGCGCCAGCAGAAATGACCACGGCTACACCTTC. This codes for CASRNDHGYTF.

This clonotype was counted between two and nine times. V usage is TRBV7-2 and J usage is TRBJ2-7, with D tentatively TRBD2 (6 bases). The CDR3 runs to 13 residues. CDR1 is SGHTA, CDR2 FQGNSA, per germline. Trimming shortened V by 1 base and J by 7 bases, and 11 bases separated the two germline ends. CDR3 loop: CASSLVLAREQYF. CDR3 sequence (DNA): TGTGCCAGCAGCTTAGTCCTAGCGAGGGAGCAGTACTTC.

V usage is TRBV7-2 and J usage is TRBJ2-1; 9 nucleotides match TRBD1. From germline, CDR1 is SGHTA and CDR2 FQGNSA. The length of the CDR3 is 15 residues. V trimming: 5 bases; J trimming: 8 bases; junction bases outside the gene matches: 10. The CDR3 sequence: CASSQPGTGWDEQFF. The CDR3 DNA reads as TGTGCCAGCAGCCAGCCCGGGACAGGGTGGGATGAGCAGTTCTTC.

This clonotype came up a few times. V is TRBV29-1 and J is TRBJ2-7; D perhaps matches TRBD1 (5 bases). This CDR3 has 11 residues. Per the germline V gene, CDR1 is SQVTM and CDR2 is ANQGSEA. Between the trimmed V and J ends, which lost 4 bases and 3 bases, there was a span of 7 bases. The CDR3, as DNA: TGCAGCGTTGCAGGGAACTACGAGCAGTACTTC. Amino acids: CSVAGNYEQYF.

This clonotype was recorded a few times. The chain recombines TRBV6-5 with TRBJ1-4, with a tentative D call TRBD1 (5 bases). CDR3 length equals 14 residues. V lost 3 bases to trimming and J lost 4 bases, with 9 bases between them. CDR1 and CDR2 from the germline V gene are MNHEY and SVGAGI. For the CDR3, the DNA is TGTGCCAGCAGTTATTCAGGGAGTAATGAAAAACTGTTTTTT. It specifies CASSYSGSNEKLFF.

The chain joins TRBV4-1 to TRBJ2-1, with 14 bases fitting TRBD2. V trimming: 4 bases; J trimming: 7 bases; junction bases outside the gene matches: 6. Germline V CDR1 and CDR2: MGHRA, YSYEKL. This CDR3 is built from 16 residues. CDR3 region: CASSPPGLAGANEQFF. The CDR3 nucleotides read TGCGCCAGCAGCCCCCCGGGACTAGCGGGAGCGAATGAGCAGTTCTTC.

CDR3 residues: CATSRGHTRIGTGELFF. The DNA of the CDR3 is TGTGCCACCAGCAGAGGGCATACCAGAATCGGTACCGGGGAGCTGTTTTTT. The gene calls are TRBV15 and TRBJ2-2, with D unclear. CDR3 length: 17 residues. Germline lookup yields CDR1 LNHNV and CDR2 YYDKDF (reference sequence). The V and J ends lost 1 base and 5 bases respectively, with 17 bases between them.

V gene TRBV20-1 combines with J gene TRBJ2-7; D uncertain. Trimming stripped 1 base from V and 5 bases from J, with 6 bases between. This CDR3 contains 11 residues. CDR1 and CDR2 (germline): DFQATT, SNEGSKA (reference sequence). In nucleotides, the CDR3 is TGCAGTGCTAGAGGTTACGACGAGCAGTACTTC. Its translation: CSARGYDEQYF.

The rearrangement joins TRBV29-1 to TRBJ1-1; no clear D. CDR1 is SQVTM, CDR2 ANQGSEA, per germline. V lost 3 bases, J lost 8 bases, and 10 bases lay in between. This CDR3 comprises 11 residues. This CDR3 reads CSVDTTAEAFF. CDR3 nucleotide sequence: TGCAGCGTTGATACGACTGCAGAAGCTTTCTTT.

V and J are TRBV7-2 and TRBJ2-1, with 8 positions matching TRBD2. This CDR3 is 15 amino acids long. The V gene's germline CDR1 is SGHTA and CDR2 FQGNSA. V gave up 0 bases and J gave up 6 bases; unmatched junction bases: 4. The CDR3 region is CASSLAAGVGNEQFF. The CDR3 nucleotides are TGTGCCAGCAGCTTAGCAGCGGGAGTAGGCAATGAGCAGTTCTTC.

This clonotype came up a few times. This chain joins TRBV7-2 and TRBJ2-3, with D uncertain. The germline V gene has CDR1 SGHTA and CDR2 FQGNSA. This CDR3 is built from 15 residues. Trimming left V 5 bases short and J 6 bases short, with 18 bases between. The CDR3 is CASSLLGSDGDTQYF. CDR3 DNA sequence: TGTGCCAGCAGCCTATTGGGATCGGACGGTGATACGCAGTATTTT.

The gene calls are TRBV6-1 and TRBJ2-1; tentatively, D is TRBD1 (6 bases). Germline V gene sequence: CDR1 MNHNS, CDR2 SASEGT. The germline V and J ends were trimmed by 9 bases and 0 bases, with 12 bases remaining between them. The length of the CDR3 is 14 residues. As DNA, the CDR3 is TGTGCCAGTAGACAGGACAGCTCCTACAATGAGCAGTTCTTC. Translation: CASRQDSSYNEQFF.

This chain uses TRBV28 with TRBJ2-7, with TRBD2 matching over 7 bases. The germline V gene encodes CDR1 MDHEN and CDR2 SYDVKM. The CDR3 sequence is 13 residues long. The V gene end was trimmed by 8 bases and the J gene end by 2 bases; junction bases not matched to a gene: 6. The CDR3: CASYSTSAYEQYF. The CDR3 nucleotides are TGTGCCAGCTACTCAACTAGCGCCTACGAGCAGTACTTC.

This clonotype has more than one count but fewer than ten. The gene calls are TRBV29-1 and TRBJ2-7, with 9 bases fitting TRBD2. CDR1 and CDR2 (germline): SQVTM, ANQGSEA. The V and J ends lost 3 bases and 4 bases, in that order; junction bases with no gene match: 4. This CDR3 spans 13 amino acids. CDR3 in DNA: TGCAGCGTTGAGTCTAGCGGGATATACGAGCAGTACTTC. Protein sequence: CSVESSGIYEQYF.

This clonotype was picked up a small number of times. The chain is built from TRBV20-1 and TRBJ1-2; D remains ambiguous. Germline-derived CDR1 and CDR2 are DFQATT and SNEGSKA (reference sequence). V was pared by 0 bases and J by 2 bases, with 13 bases between. The CDR3 consists of 15 residues. The CDR3 sequence is CSARDIETTNYGYTF. In DNA form, the CDR3 reads TGCAGTGCTAGAGATATAGAGACGACCAACTATGGCTACACCTTC.

The chain couples TRBV12-3 or TRBV12-4 to TRBJ1-5, with 7 nucleotides matching TRBD1. The V gene end was trimmed by 6 bases and the J gene end by 5 bases; junction bases not matched to a gene: 7. The CDR3 spans 14 residues. CDR3 sequence: CASRDTGVHQPQHF. CDR3 DNA: TGTGCCAGCAGGGATACAGGGGTTCATCAGCCCCAGCATTTT.

CDR3 sequence: CASSLAGDQRIGTQYF. In DNA form, the CDR3 reads TGTGCCAGCAGCTTAGCTGGGGACCAAAGGATTGGTACGCAGTATTTT. The J gene is TRBJ2-3, the V gene TRBV11-2; either TRBD1 or TRBD2 may supply D (5 bases each). Germline V gene data show CDR1 as SGHAT and CDR2 as FQNNGV. V lost 1 base and J 8 bases, leaving 19 bases between the germline ends. The CDR3 extends over 16 amino acids.

There are a few counts of this clonotype. The rearrangement uses TRBV7-2 and TRBJ2-4, with 10 bases lining up with TRBD1. The CDR3 length is 15 residues. V lost 6 bases and J lost 9; bases outside the gene matches: 11. Per the germline V gene, CDR1 is SGHTA and CDR2 is FQGNSA. The CDR3 bases are TGTGCCAGCAGATGGATTGGGACAGGGGCCGCCATTCAGTACTTC. It translates to CASRWIGTGAAIQYF.

The CDR3 loop is CASRIGQNEAFF. The CDR3 DNA is TGCGCCAGCAGAATCGGACAGAATGAAGCTTTCTTT. The rearrangement uses TRBV5-1 and TRBJ1-1, with D possibly being TRBD1 (6 bases). The CDR3 covers 12 residues. Trimming cost V 5 bases and J 7 bases, with 12 bases left between them. The germline CDR1 and CDR2 sequences are SGHRS and YFSETQ.

This clonotype turned up a few times. The gene calls are TRBV6-1 and TRBJ1-6, with a possible D match to TRBD1 (6 bases). Trimming left V 5 bases short and J 14 bases short, with 16 bases between. The CDR3 is made up of 13 amino acids. CDR1 MNHNS and CDR2 SASEGT come from the germline V gene. The CDR3 DNA follows: TGTGCCAGCAGTAGCCGGGACAAAGAGTCCCTCCACTTT. It encodes CASSSRDKESLHF.